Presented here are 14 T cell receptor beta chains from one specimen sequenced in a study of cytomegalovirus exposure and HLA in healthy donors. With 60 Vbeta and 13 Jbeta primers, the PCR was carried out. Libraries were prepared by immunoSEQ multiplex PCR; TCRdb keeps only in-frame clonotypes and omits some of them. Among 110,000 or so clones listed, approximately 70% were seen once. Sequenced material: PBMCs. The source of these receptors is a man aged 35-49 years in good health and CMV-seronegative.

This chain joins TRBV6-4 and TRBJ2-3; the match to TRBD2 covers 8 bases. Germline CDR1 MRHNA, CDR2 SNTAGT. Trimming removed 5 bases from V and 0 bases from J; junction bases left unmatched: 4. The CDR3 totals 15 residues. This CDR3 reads CASSRTSGSTDTQYF. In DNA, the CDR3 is TGTGCCAGCAGTCGAACTAGCGGTAGCACAGATACGCAGTATTTT.

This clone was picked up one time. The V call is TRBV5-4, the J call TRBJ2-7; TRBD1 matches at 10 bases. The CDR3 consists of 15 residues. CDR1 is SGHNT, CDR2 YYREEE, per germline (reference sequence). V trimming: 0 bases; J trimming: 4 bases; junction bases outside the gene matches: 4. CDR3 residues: CASSLVGTGVYEQYF. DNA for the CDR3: TGTGCCAGCAGCTTGGTGGGGACAGGGGTGTACGAGCAGTACTTC.

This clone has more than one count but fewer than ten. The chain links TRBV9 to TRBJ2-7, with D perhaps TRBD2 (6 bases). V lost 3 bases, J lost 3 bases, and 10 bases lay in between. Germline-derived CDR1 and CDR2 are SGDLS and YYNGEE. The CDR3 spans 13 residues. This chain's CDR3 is CASSAGDFYEQYF. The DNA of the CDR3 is TGTGCCAGCAGCGCGGGGGACTTCTACGAGCAGTACTTC.

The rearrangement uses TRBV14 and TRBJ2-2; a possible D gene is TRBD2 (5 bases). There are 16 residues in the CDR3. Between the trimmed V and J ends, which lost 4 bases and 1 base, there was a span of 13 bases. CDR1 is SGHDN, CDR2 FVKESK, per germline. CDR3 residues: CASSRLRAENTGELFF. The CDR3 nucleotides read TGTGCCAGCAGCCGACTGAGGGCGGAGAACACCGGGGAGCTGTTTTTT.

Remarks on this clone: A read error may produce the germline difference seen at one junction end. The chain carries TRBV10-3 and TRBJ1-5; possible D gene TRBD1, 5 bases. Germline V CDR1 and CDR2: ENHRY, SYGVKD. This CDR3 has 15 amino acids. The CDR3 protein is CAISESGGTNQPQHF. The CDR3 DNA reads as TGTGCCATCAGCGAGTCCGGGGGAACCAATCAGCCCCAGCATTTT.

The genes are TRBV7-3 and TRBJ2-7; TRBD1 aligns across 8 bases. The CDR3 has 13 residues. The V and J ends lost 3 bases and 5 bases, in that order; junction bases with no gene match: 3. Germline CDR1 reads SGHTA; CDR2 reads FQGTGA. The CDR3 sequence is CASSLDREHEQYF. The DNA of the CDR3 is TGTGCCAGCAGCTTGGACAGGGAGCACGAGCAGTACTTC.

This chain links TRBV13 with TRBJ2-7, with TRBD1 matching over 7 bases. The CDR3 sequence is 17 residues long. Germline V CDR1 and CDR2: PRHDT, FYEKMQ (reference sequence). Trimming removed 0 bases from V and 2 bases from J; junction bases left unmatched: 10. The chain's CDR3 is CASSLGLSDRVTYEQYF. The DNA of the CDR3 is TGTGCCAGCAGCTTAGGCCTTTCCGACAGGGTTACCTACGAGCAGTACTTC.

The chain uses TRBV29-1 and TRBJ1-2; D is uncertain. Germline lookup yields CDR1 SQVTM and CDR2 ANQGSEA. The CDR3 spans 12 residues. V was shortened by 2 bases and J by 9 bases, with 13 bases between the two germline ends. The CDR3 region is CSVEIHVASYTF. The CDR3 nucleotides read TGCAGCGTTGAAATCCATGTAGCAAGCTACACCTTC.

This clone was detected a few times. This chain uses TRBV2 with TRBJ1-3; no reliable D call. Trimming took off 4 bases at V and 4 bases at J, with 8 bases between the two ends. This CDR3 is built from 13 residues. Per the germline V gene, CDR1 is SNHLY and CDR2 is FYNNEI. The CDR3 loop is CASSAIPGNTIYF. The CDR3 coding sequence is TGTGCCAGCAGTGCCATCCCCGGAAACACCATATATTTT.

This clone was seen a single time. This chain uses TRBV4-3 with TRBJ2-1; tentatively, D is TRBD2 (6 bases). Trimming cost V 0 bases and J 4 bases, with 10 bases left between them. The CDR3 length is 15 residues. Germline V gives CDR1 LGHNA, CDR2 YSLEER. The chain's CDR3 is CASSQDYGGYNEQFF. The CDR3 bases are TGCGCCAGCAGCCAAGATTACGGGGGATACAATGAGCAGTTCTTC.

The CDR3, as DNA: TGTGCCAGCAGCCCGACTAGCTTGGAGCAGTACTTC. Its translation: CASSPTSLEQYF. The chain has TRBV7-6 and TRBJ2-7; 7 bases agree with TRBD2. The trim removed 5 bases at V and 7 bases at J, leaving 5 bases unmatched. This CDR3 region has 12 residues. Germline values: CDR1 SGHVS, CDR2 FNYEAQ.

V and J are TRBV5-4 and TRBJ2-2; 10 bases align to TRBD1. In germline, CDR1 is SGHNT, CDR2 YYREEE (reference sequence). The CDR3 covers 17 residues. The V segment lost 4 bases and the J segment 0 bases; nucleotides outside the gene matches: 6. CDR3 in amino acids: CASSRTGQGTNTGELFF. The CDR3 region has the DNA TGTGCCAGCAGCCGGACGGGACAGGGGACGAACACCGGGGAGCTGTTTTTT.

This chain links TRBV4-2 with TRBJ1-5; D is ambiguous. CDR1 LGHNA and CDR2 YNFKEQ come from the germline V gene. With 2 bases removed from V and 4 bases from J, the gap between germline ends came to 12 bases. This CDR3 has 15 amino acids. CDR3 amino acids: CASSQFPEVNQPQHF. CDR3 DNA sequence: TGTGCCAGCAGCCAATTCCCGGAGGTTAATCAGCCCCAGCATTTT.

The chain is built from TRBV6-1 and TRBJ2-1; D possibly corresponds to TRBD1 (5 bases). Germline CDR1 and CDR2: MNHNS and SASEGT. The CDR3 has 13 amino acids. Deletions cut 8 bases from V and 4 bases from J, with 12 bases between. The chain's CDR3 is CASGAYLYNEQFF. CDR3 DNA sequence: TGTGCCAGCGGGGCATATCTATACAATGAGCAGTTCTTC.